The sequence of this TCR beta chain was determined in a study of blood T cell repertoires in COVID-19. Background on the study: COVID-19 samples, acute and convalescent, were from the United States, Italy and Spain.

This CDR3 spans 18 amino acids. Germline V CDR1 and CDR2: SEHNR, FQNEAQ (reference sequence). V was pared by 1 base and J by 0 bases, with 13 bases between. Libraries were prepared by immunoSEQ multiplex PCR; TCRdb keeps only in-frame clonotypes and omits some of them. This sample yields some 120,000 clones, of which around nine tenths are seen a single time; about 1.5% belongs to the top ten. The sample comprised peripheral blood. This chain connects TRBV7-9 to TRBJ2-6; TRBD2 is a possible D gene (6 bases). This sequence was found in a human donor in a cohort sampled during active COVID-19. The CDR3, as DNA: TGTGCCAGCAGCTTAGTTGGAGGGTCCCTCTCTGGGGCCAACGTCCTGACTTTC. Protein sequence: CASSLVGGSLSGANVLTF.